One sample yielded the 19 T cell receptor beta chains listed below, sequenced in a study of glioma-infiltrating T cells after dendritic cell vaccination. Clones were read by immunoSEQ multiplex PCR, and TCRdb kept only the in-frame ones, dropping some. The sample records 75,000 to 100,000 clones, 75% to 85% being singletons. The sample consisted of blood, taken before dendritic cell vaccination. All receptors derive from a human donor with glioblastoma.

The chain is built from TRBV7-9 and TRBJ1-2, with D perhaps TRBD1 (6 bases). CDR1 is SEHNR, CDR2 FQNEAQ, per germline (reference sequence). Trimming stripped 4 bases from V and 0 bases from J, with 9 bases between. This CDR3 comprises 14 residues. CDR3 residues: CASSSTGTNYGYTF. Here the CDR3 DNA reads TGTGCCAGCAGCTCGACAGGCACTAACTATGGCTACACCTTC.

The chain joins TRBV29-1 to TRBJ2-3, with a possible D match to TRBD1 (5 bases). The CDR3 has 15 amino acids. The germline V and J ends were trimmed by 4 bases and 2 bases, with 16 bases remaining between them. The germline gives CDR1 SQVTM, CDR2 ANQGSEA. The CDR3 nucleotides are TGCAGCGTTGTCGGGTCAAGGGGCTACACAGATACGCAGTATTTT. It codes for CSVVGSRGYTDTQYF.

CDR3 loop: CASSYSGTAYNEQFF. The DNA for the CDR3 is TGTGCCAGCAGTTACTCCGGGACAGCCTACAATGAGCAGTTCTTC. This sequence joins TRBV28 and TRBJ2-1, with TRBD1 identical over 7 bases. CDR1 is MDHEN, CDR2 SYDVKM, per germline. J lost 2 bases, V lost 4 bases, and 5 bases had no gene match. This CDR3 spans 15 amino acids.

This chain uses TRBV7-9 with TRBJ2-3; 9 nucleotides agree with TRBD1. CDR1 and CDR2 from the germline V gene are SEHNR and FQNEAQ (reference sequence). CDR3 length equals 16 residues. J lost 1 base, V lost 6 bases, and 8 bases had no gene match. The CDR3: CASRRDRGFGTDTQYF. CDR3 sequence (DNA): TGTGCCAGCAGACGCGACAGGGGGTTCGGCACAGATACGCAGTATTTT. Full variable domain (missing parts from reference TRBV7-9 and TRBJ2-3): DTGVSQNPRHKITKRGQNVTFRCDPISEHNRLYWYRQTLGQGPEFLTYFQNEAQLEKSRLLSDRFSAERPKGSFSTLEIQRTEQGDSAMYLCASRRDRGFGTDTQYFGPGTRLTVL.

The chain uses TRBV19 and TRBJ1-5; 7 bases agree with TRBD1. V dropped 7 bases and J dropped 5; count of bases not matched to a gene: 11. CDR3 length: 15 amino acids. CDR1 and CDR2 (germline): LNHDA, SQIVND (reference sequence). CDR3 nucleotide sequence: TGTGCCAGTAAAATGGACAGGACAATGGATCAGCCCCAGCATTTT. Protein sequence: CASKMDRTMDQPQHF.

The chain carries TRBV7-9 and TRBJ1-2, with TRBD1 matching over 10 bases. Unmatched junction bases numbered 2, after V lost 5 bases and J lost 5 bases. Germline V lookup: CDR1 SEHNR, CDR2 FQNEAQ (reference sequence). The CDR3 covers 13 residues. The CDR3 DNA is TGTGCCAGCAGCAGGGGACAGGGGTATGGCTACACCTTC. The encoded protein is CASSRGQGYGYTF.

This rearrangement joins TRBV29-1 to TRBJ2-7; a possible D gene is TRBD2 (5 bases). Trimming left V 5 bases short and J 5 bases short, with 10 bases between. The CDR3 has 11 amino acids. From germline, CDR1 is SQVTM and CDR2 ANQGSEA. In DNA, the CDR3 is TGCAGCGTTCGGGGTCCCCACGAGCAGTACTTC. Translated, it gives CSVRGPHEQYF.

The chain recombines TRBV5-1 with TRBJ1-1, with unresolved D. CDR3 size: 17 residues. Germline values: CDR1 SGHRS, CDR2 YFSETQ. Trimming cost V 0 bases and J 0 bases, with 15 bases left between them. CDR3 residues: CASSLAGGVGMNTEAFF. The CDR3 coding sequence is TGCGCCAGCAGCTTGGCCGGAGGTGTCGGTATGAACACTGAAGCTTTCTTT.

Here the CDR3 DNA reads TGCGCCAGCAGCTTGGACAGTTCCTACAATGAGCAGTTCTTC. Its protein product is CASSLDSSYNEQFF. The chain uses TRBV5-1 and TRBJ2-1; no clear D. The CDR3 sequence is 14 residues long. Germline CDR1 reads SGHRS; CDR2 reads YFSETQ. V was trimmed by 0 bases and J by 1 base, leaving 5 bases between them. The full variable domain, in which reference TRBV5-1 and TRBJ2-1 provide the parts outside the CDR3, is KAGVTQTPRYLIKTRGQQVTLSCSPISGHRSVSWYQQTPGQGLQFLFEYFSETQRNKGNFPGRFSGRQFSNSRSEMNVSTLELGDSALYLCASSLDSSYNEQFFGPGTRLTVL.

This chain links TRBV20-1 with TRBJ2-1, with a possible D match to TRBD2 (5 bases). With 4 bases removed from V and 14 bases from J, the gap between germline ends came to 15 bases. This CDR3 contains 11 residues. Germline CDR1 DFQATT, CDR2 SNEGSKA (reference sequence). The CDR3 here is CSATPGTLEFF. In nucleotides, the CDR3 is TGCAGTGCTACTCCGGGAACCCTGGAGTTCTTC.

This clone was counted between two and nine times. V and J are TRBV5-1 and TRBJ2-2; a weak D match, TRBD1 (6 bases). CDR3 size: 13 residues. Germline V gene sequence: CDR1 SGHRS, CDR2 YFSETQ. Trimming pared 4 bases from V and 7 bases from J, leaving 11 bases between. The CDR3 DNA sequence: TGCGCCAGCAGCCCGCTACAGGGCGGGGAGCTGTTTTTT. Translation: CASSPLQGGELFF.

The V gene is TRBV2, the J gene TRBJ2-2; 12 positions match TRBD1. J was trimmed by 6 bases and V by 8 bases; bases with no gene match: 4. Germline CDR1 reads SNHLY; CDR2 reads FYNNEI. The CDR3 spans 14 residues. The CDR3 coding sequence is TGTGCCAGCTCGGGACAGGGGGCGCCCGGGGAGCTGTTTTTT. Residues: CASSGQGAPGELFF.

The J gene is TRBJ2-1, the V gene TRBV6-5, with 12 positions matching TRBD2. Losses at the gene ends were 2 bases for V and 9 bases for J; bases not matched to a gene: 8. Germline V CDR1 and CDR2: MNHEY, SVGAGI. The CDR3 consists of 16 residues. CDR3 loop: CASSYTRGLAGSEQFF. CDR3 bases: TGTGCCAGCAGTTACACCCGTGGACTAGCGGGGAGTGAGCAGTTCTTC.

The gene calls are TRBV5-6 and TRBJ2-5, with 7 nucleotides matching TRBD1. CDR1 is SGHDT, CDR2 YYEEEE, per germline. V gave up 0 bases and J gave up 3 bases; unmatched junction bases: 2. The CDR3 totals 14 residues. The CDR3 DNA is TGTGCCAGCAGCTTGGGACAGGGTGAAGAGACCCAGTACTTC. Amino acids: CASSLGQGEETQYF.

This sequence joins TRBV27 and TRBJ2-4; no firm D call. Between the trimmed V and J ends, which lost 3 bases and 10 bases, there was a span of 13 bases. Per germline, CDR1 MNHEY and CDR2 SMNVEV (reference sequence). The CDR3 contains 13 residues. CDR3: CASSFVLDSIQYF. In DNA, the CDR3 is TGTGCCAGCAGTTTTGTCCTCGATAGTATTCAGTACTTC.

This rearrangement joins TRBV30 to TRBJ2-2; 12 nucleotides line up with TRBD2. The CDR3 contains 19 residues. Trimming cost V 4 bases and J 5 bases; bases outside gene matches: 17. CDR1 and CDR2 from the germline V gene are GTSNPN and SVGIG (reference sequence). CDR3 DNA sequence: TGTGCCTGGAACACACGCAACCTAGCGGGGGGGCGGTGGACCGGGGAGCTGTTTTTT. Its protein is CAWNTRNLAGGRWTGELFF.

The chain employs TRBV7-3 and TRBJ2-5, with D possibly TRBD1 on 6 matching bases. Trimming cost V 5 bases and J 4 bases, with 17 bases left between them. The CDR3 is made up of 15 amino acids. The germline V gene encodes CDR1 SGHTA and CDR2 FQGTGA. CDR3 sequence (DNA): TGTGCCAGCAGCAGAGAGTCGACAGGTAGAGAGACCCAGTACTTC. Translating gives CASSRESTGRETQYF.

The V gene is TRBV7-6, the J gene TRBJ2-5; TRBD1 matches 8 bases. Germline CDR1 is SGHVS and CDR2 is FNYEAQ. This CDR3 spans 14 amino acids. Losses at the gene ends were 5 bases for V and 6 bases for J; bases not matched to a gene: 8. CDR3 DNA: TGTGCCAGCAGCAATCTTCAGGGGGCGCAGACCCAGTACTTC. Translated: CASSNLQGAQTQYF. Full variable domain (rest looked up from reference TRBV7-6 and TRBJ2-5): GAGVSQSPRYKVTKRGQDVALRCDPISGHVSLYWYRQALGQGPEFLTYFNYEAQQDKSGLPNDRFSAERPEGSISTLTIQRTEQRDSAMYRCASSNLQGAQTQYFGPGTRLLVL.

V usage is TRBV6-1 and J usage is TRBJ1-1, with D uncertain. Trimming took off 3 bases at V and 1 base at J, with 9 bases between the two ends. Per the germline V gene, CDR1 is MNHNS and CDR2 is SASEGT. This CDR3 has 14 amino acids. The CDR3 DNA reads as TGTGCCAGCAGTGATGGGCAGCCGAACACTGAAGCTTTCTTT. It yields the protein CASSDGQPNTEAFF.